The T cell receptor (beta chain) described here comes from a study of cytomegalovirus exposure and HLA in healthy donors. Both 60 Vbeta primers and 13 Jbeta primers went into the PCR. Libraries were prepared by immunoSEQ multiplex PCR; TCRdb keeps only in-frame clonotypes and omits some of them. This table has just under 95,000 clones, around four fifths appearing once. In this sample, this clone turned up a few times. Trimming took 4 bases from V and 10 from J, leaving 14 bases between them. CDR1 is SGHDN, CDR2 FVKESK, per germline. The CDR3 length is 13 residues. The TCR was taken from a man in his forties or fifties in good health and CMV-seropositive. Sequencing input: PBMCs. This sequence joins TRBV14 and TRBJ2-1; perhaps TRBD1 as D (6 bases). As DNA, the CDR3 is TGTGCCAGCAGCCCAACAGGGATAGGGGAGCAGTTCTTC. Translated: CASSPTGIGEQFF.